This TCR beta chain comes out of a study of T-cell memory formation after mild COVID-19. Study summary: TCR clusters mostly belonged to single donors. General study findings and limits: Shrinking CD4+ clones were chiefly CM and EM; CD8+ ones were chiefly EMRA.

This clonotype was detected many times. The antigen is undetermined. At one end the junction does not follow the germline gene, possibly because of a read error. This CDR3 is 14 amino acids long. Germline V gene sequence: CDR1 MNHEY, CDR2 SVGAGI. TCRdb itself ran the 5' RACE reads through MiXCR, one entry per CDR3 protein. The profile shows about 270,000 distinct CDR3 sequences, under 20% of them singletons. The rearrangement links TRBV6-5 to TRBJ1-2, with unresolved D. This TCR was sampled from a man younger than 35 who had mild COVID-19 (a few samples of this study predate the infection). Cell type and time point are not known. Material: PBMCs or a T cell subset sorted from them (not recorded which). CDR3 sequence reads: CASSDSTRKQGYTF. The DNA for the CDR3 is TGTGCCAGCAGTGACTCCACCCGTAAACAGGGCTACACCTTC.